This T cell receptor (beta chain) was obtained from a study of blood T cell repertoires in COVID-19. Study context: Samples of COVID-19 (acute and convalescent) were obtained from the United States, Italy and Spain. From T cells, B-cell-depleted T cells, or PBMCs came the material, which was cDNA or gDNA.

The V gene's germline CDR1 is MNHEY and CDR2 SVGAGI. The CDR3 consists of 15 residues. Trimming took off 7 bases at V and 8 bases at J, with 18 bases between the two ends. Produced via immunoSEQ multiplex PCR; TCRdb's table is partial and in-frame only. Of about 90,000 clones listed, less than 90% are singletons. Material for sequencing was peripheral blood. This receptor was taken from a man older than 75 with acute or convalescent COVID-19. The chain links TRBV6-5 to TRBJ1-6, with D possibly matching TRBD1 (5 bases). CDR3 residues: CASMMGQGGHSPLHF. The DNA for the CDR3 is TGTGCCAGCATGATGGGGCAGGGAGGGCATTCACCCCTCCACTTT.